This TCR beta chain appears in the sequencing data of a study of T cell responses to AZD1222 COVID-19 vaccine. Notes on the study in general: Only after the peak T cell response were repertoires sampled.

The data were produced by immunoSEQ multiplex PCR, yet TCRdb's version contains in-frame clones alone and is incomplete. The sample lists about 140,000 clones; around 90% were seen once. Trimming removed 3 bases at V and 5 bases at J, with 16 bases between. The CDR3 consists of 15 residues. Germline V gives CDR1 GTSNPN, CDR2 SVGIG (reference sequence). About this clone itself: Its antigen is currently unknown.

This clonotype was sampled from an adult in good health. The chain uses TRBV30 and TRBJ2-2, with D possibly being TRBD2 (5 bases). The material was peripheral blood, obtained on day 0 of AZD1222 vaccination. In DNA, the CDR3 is TGTGCCTGGAGGGCCCCCGGACTGGAGACCGGGGAGCTGTTTTTT. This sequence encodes CAWRAPGLETGELFF.